These T cell receptor beta chains were read from a single sample in a study of T cells in Graves' hyperthyroidism and ophthalmopathy. TCRdb independently ran MiXCR on the multiplex PCR reads; one entry per CDR3 protein. Of about 710,000 distinct CDR3 sequences listed, about 16% were seen once; the top ten hold roughly 8%. What was sequenced was blood. The receptors come from a man aged 18 to 29 with Graves' hyperthyroidism. Both conserved end residues are part of each CDR3. D genes are given only for firm matches. A row's size may be missing; if present it is once, few, many or a size class.

J gene,D gene,clone size,V gene,CDR3 protein,CDR3 DNA
TRBJ2-1,TRBD2,many,TRBV20-1,CSAKPGLAGGPYNEQFF,TGCAGTGCTAAACCGGGACTAGCGGGAGGGCCCTACAATGAGCAGTTCTTC
TRBJ1-3,NA,NA,TRBV2,CAVSHDSGNTIYF,TGTGCCGTGTCTCATGACTCTGGAAACACCATATATTTT
TRBJ2-7,NA,many,TRBV10-1,CASSLGALGEQYF,TGCGCCAGCAGTTTGGGAGCTTTAGGCGAGCAGTACTTC
TRBJ2-1,TRBD2,few,TRBV20-1,CSARDSTSGTSREQFF,TGCAGTGCTAGAGATTCGACTAGCGGCACCTCGAGGGAGCAGTTCTTC
TRBJ1-6,TRBD1,few,TRBV7-9,CASSSYRGPKSPLHF,TGTGCCAGCAGCTCTTACAGGGGACCGAAGTCACCCCTCCACTTT
TRBJ2-5,TRBD1,few,TRBV11-1,CASSSGQGITETQYF,TGTGCCAGCAGCTCAGGACAGGGGATAACGGAGACCCAGTACTTC
TRBJ2-1,TRBD2,NA,TRBV4-1,CASSQDGGEDEQFF,TGCGCCAGCAGCCAAGATGGGGGGGAGGATGAGCAGTTCTTC
TRBJ2-1,TRBD2,many,TRBV16,CASNPAGAYNEQFF,TGTGCCAGCAACCCAGCGGGGGCCTACAATGAGCAGTTCTTC
TRBJ2-7,TRBD2,many,TRBV7-9,CASSSRTSAAISSYEQYF,TGTGCCAGCAGCTCGCGGACTAGCGCCGCTATTAGCTCCTACGAGCAGTACTTC
TRBJ2-2,NA,few,TRBV6-2/TRBV6-3,CASSYRPRGHTGELFF,TGTGCCAGCAGTTACCGCCCCAGGGGACACACCGGGGAGCTGTTTTTT
TRBJ2-3,TRBD2,many,TRBV27,CASSEAGGVADTQYF,TGTGCCAGCAGCGAAGCGGGAGGGGTTGCAGATACGCAGTATTTT
TRBJ2-3,NA,few,TRBV14,CASSRPDRPDTQYF,TGTGCCAGCAGCCGACCCGACCGGCCAGATACGCAGTATTTT
TRBJ1-1,TRBD1,many,TRBV28,CASSAWTGVNTEAFF,TGTGCCAGCAGTGCATGGACAGGGGTGAACACTGAAGCTTTCTTT
TRBJ2-7,NA,NA,TRBV7-8,CASSFFTFYEQYF,TGTGCCAGCAGCTTCTTTACGTTCTACGAGCAGTACTTC
TRBJ1-1,NA,many,TRBV12-3/TRBV12-4,CASSLEAGQAEAFF,TGTGCCAGCAGTTTAGAGGCAGGGCAAGCTGAAGCTTTCTTT
TRBJ2-1,NA,many,TRBV11-1,CASSPTRIGEQFF,TGTGCCAGCAGCCCGACTAGGATCGGGGAGCAGTTCTTC
TRBJ2-1,TRBD2,many,TRBV7-2,CASIPGLAGLNEQFF,TGTGCCAGCATCCCAGGACTAGCGGGGTTAAATGAGCAGTTCTTC
TRBJ2-5,TRBD2,many,TRBV20-1,CSAQNGGTSGRAVETQYF,TGCAGTGCCCAGAACGGGGGGACTAGCGGGAGGGCCGTAGAGACCCAGTACTTC
TRBJ2-4,TRBD1,many,TRBV7-9,CASSPGQGLAKNIQYF,TGTGCCAGCAGCCCCGGACAGGGATTAGCCAAAAACATTCAGTACTTC
TRBJ1-5,NA,NA,TRBV12-3/TRBV12-4,CASSLDRLDQPQHF,TGTGCCAGCAGTTTAGACAGGTTGGATCAGCCCCAGCATTTT
TRBJ2-1,TRBD2,few,TRBV12-3/TRBV12-4,CASTLTSGSPEQFF,TGTGCCAGCACCCTGACTAGCGGGAGTCCTGAGCAGTTCTTC
TRBJ2-2,NA,few,TRBV20-1,CSARDTAAPWVDTGELFF,TGCAGTGCTAGAGATACAGCGGCCCCGTGGGTGGACACCGGGGAGCTGTTTTTT
TRBJ1-3,NA,NA,TRBV19,CATDQGIGNTIYF,TGTGCCACCGACCAGGGGATTGGAAACACCATATATTTT
TRBJ2-7,NA,NA,TRBV2,CASSEPQGLYEQYF,TGTGCCAGCAGTGAACCGCAGGGGCTCTACGAGCAGTACTTC
TRBJ1-2,NA,once,TRBV20-1,CSAPVEGMEGYTF,TGCAGTGCCCCGGTGGAGGGAATGGAAGGCTACACCTTC
TRBJ1-5,NA,NA,TRBV24-1,CATSDGHPAQPQHF,TGTGCCACCAGTGATGGCCATCCAGCTCAGCCCCAGCATTTT
TRBJ1-2,NA,many,TRBV30,CAWSVGPANYGYTF,TGTGCCTGGAGTGTAGGCCCCGCTAACTATGGCTACACCTTC
TRBJ1-2,NA,NA,TRBV7-9,CASSFSGPLYGYTF,TGTGCCAGCAGCTTTTCAGGTCCCCTCTATGGCTACACCTTC
TRBJ2-3,NA,many,TRBV28,CASSSPRLESTDTQYF,TGTGCCAGCAGTTCCCCCCGACTAGAGAGCACAGATACGCAGTATTTT
TRBJ1-2,NA,NA,TRBV19,CASSIGVDYGYTF,TGTGCCAGTAGTATCGGAGTTGACTATGGCTACACCTTC
TRBJ1-3,NA,few,TRBV6-5,CASKYSRGSGNTIYF,TGTGCCAGTAAATACTCCCGCGGCTCTGGAAACACCATATATTTT
TRBJ2-1,NA,many,TRBV20-1,CSAPRSGLYNEQFF,TGCAGTGCGCCGAGAAGCGGGCTATACAATGAGCAGTTCTTC
TRBJ2-7,NA,many,TRBV6-2/TRBV6-3,CASSYPSGRRGEQYF,TGTGCCAGCAGTTACCCGTCGGGGCGAAGGGGCGAGCAGTACTTC
TRBJ1-5,NA,NA,TRBV5-1,CASSPRGTTRNQPQHF,TGCGCCAGCAGCCCTCGCGGGACGACCCGCAATCAGCCCCAGCATTTT
TRBJ1-3,NA,few,TRBV5-4,CASSLALEDTIYF,TGTGCCAGCAGCTTAGCCCTTGAAGACACCATATATTTT
TRBJ1-5,TRBD1,many,TRBV12-3/TRBV12-4,CASSLDYLGQLSNQPQHF,TGTGCCAGCAGTTTAGATTACTTGGGACAGCTCAGCAATCAGCCCCAGCATTTT
TRBJ2-1,TRBD2,NA,TRBV6-5,CASGLAGYNEQFF,TGTGCCAGCGGTTTAGCGGGATACAATGAGCAGTTCTTC
TRBJ2-7,NA,many,TRBV11-3,CASSIAGNRNEQYF,TGTGCCAGCAGCATAGCCGGGAATAGAAACGAGCAGTACTTC
TRBJ1-2,TRBD1,many,TRBV11-3,CASSESPGQEGYTF,TGTGCCAGCAGCGAGTCTCCGGGACAGGAAGGCTACACCTTC
TRBJ2-5,TRBD2,once,TRBV4-3,CASSQSRGGRETQYF,TGCGCCAGCAGCCAATCTCGCGGGGGAAGAGAGACCCAGTACTTC
TRBJ2-3,NA,few,TRBV18,CASSPTKPADTQYF,TGTGCCAGCTCACCAACGAAGCCTGCAGATACGCAGTATTTT
TRBJ1-5,NA,few,TRBV2,CASSEAGLSRERNQPQHF,TGTGCCAGCAGTGAAGCGGGTCTCTCCAGGGAGAGGAATCAGCCCCAGCATTTT
TRBJ1-1,TRBD1,few,TRBV28,CASSLPQGASNTEAFF,TGTGCCAGCAGTTTACCACAGGGGGCCTCGAACACTGAAGCTTTCTTT
TRBJ1-2,TRBD1,many,TRBV7-2,CASSLETGWGYGYTF,TGTGCCAGCAGCTTAGAGACAGGGTGGGGATATGGCTACACCTTC
TRBJ2-7,TRBD2,few,TRBV4-1,CASSQTPSGLAGAEQYF,TGCGCCAGCAGCCAAACCCCGAGCGGCCTAGCGGGAGCCGAGCAGTACTTC
TRBJ2-7,TRBD1,few,TRBV3-1,CASSQSGTGSYEQYF,TGTGCCAGCAGCCAAAGCGGGACAGGGTCCTACGAGCAGTACTTC
TRBJ1-2,NA,NA,TRBV19,CASSIRRQISGYTF,TGTGCCAGTAGTATAAGACGACAAATCTCTGGCTACACCTTC
TRBJ2-2,NA,many,TRBV2,CASSSTTGELFF,TGTGCCAGCAGTAGCACCACCGGGGAGCTGTTTTTT
TRBJ1-1,NA,many,TRBV28,CASRRGYNTEAFF,TGTGCCAGCCGCCGGGGCTACAACACTGAAGCTTTCTTT
TRBJ1-4,NA,NA,TRBV28,CASSLTGVNEKLFF,TGTGCCAGCAGTTTAACGGGAGTTAATGAAAAACTGTTTTTT